This TCR beta chain was recorded in a study of T cell repertoires in cytomegalovirus infection. About the research overall: Evidence of both CMV infection and a matching HLA type came from public TCR beta signatures.

In its sample, this clonotype was seen a few times. Its antigen is not identified. TCRdb processed the reads anew with MiXCR; each CDR3 protein has one entry. The sample lists 300,000 or so distinct CDR3 sequences; roughly 26% were seen once. The germline gives CDR1 KGHSH, CDR2 LQKENI. Trimming shortened V by 0 bases and J by 6 bases, and 12 bases separated the two germline ends. There are 15 residues in the CDR3. General observations from the study: Dominating the ex vivo response were HLA-C-restricted CMV-specific TCR beta clonotypes. Carriers of CMV plus the relevant HLA were identified by cumulative public TCR beta family frequency.

The sequence came from a human donor in good health (CMV status not recorded). Some clones in this sample may be carry-over from other donors' samples. The source material was PBMCs. The rearrangement uses TRBV18 and TRBJ1-5, with a possible D match to TRBD1 (6 bases). This CDR3 is CASSPPGRGPQPQHF. CDR3 nucleotide sequence: TGTGCCAGCTCACCACCGGGCAGGGGCCCTCAGCCCCAGCATTTT. Full variable domain (remainder filled in from reference TRBV18 and TRBJ1-5): NAGVMQNPRHLVRRRGQEARLRCSPMKGHSHVYWYRQLPEEGLKFMVYLQKENIIDESGMPKERFSAEFPKEGPSILRIQQVVRGDSAAYFCASSPPGRGPQPQHFGDGTRLSIL.